A single sample is the source of the 8 T cell receptor beta chains below, sequenced in a study of beta chain features in type 1 diabetes. Findings of the study overall: Type 1 diabetes patients showed a moderate but significant shortening of TCRB CDR3s in all four CD4+ subsets.

No cognate antigen is known for these TCRs. Since all of the isolated RNA was reverse transcribed, expressed TCRB transcripts were what got sequenced. Some clones are missing from TCRdb's copy, which holds only in-frame ones; the method was immunoSEQ multiplex PCR. The table shows hundreds of thousands of clones, with about 14% occurring only once. Source material: naive CD4+ T cells from blood. Receptors were obtained from a man between 18 and 29 years old with type 1 diabetes.

V is TRBV30 and J is TRBJ2-5; 8 nucleotides align to TRBD1. The V gene's germline CDR1 is GTSNPN and CDR2 SVGIG (reference sequence). CDR3 size: 12 residues. Trimming removed 5 bases from V and 9 bases from J; junction bases left unmatched: 8. The CDR3 DNA reads TGTGCCTGGGGGACAGGCCTTGGGGCCCAGTACTTC. It codes for CAWGTGLGAQYF.

This clone was seen more than once but under ten times. The chain uses TRBV25-1 and TRBJ2-7; the match to TRBD2 covers 9 bases. CDR3 length: 15 amino acids. V dropped 5 bases and J dropped 4; count of bases not matched to a gene: 9. Germline V lookup: CDR1 MGHDK, CDR2 SYGVNS. As DNA, the CDR3 is TGTGCCAGCAGTAGGTCTAGCGGGGCTTTGTACGAGCAGTACTTC. Amino acids: CASSRSSGALYEQYF.

This clone has more than one count but fewer than ten. V is TRBV5-6 and J is TRBJ1-2; D is uncertain. The V and J ends lost 2 bases and 6 bases respectively, with 11 bases between them. CDR1 and CDR2 (germline): SGHDT, YYEEEE. The length of the CDR3 is 13 residues. Here the CDR3 reads CASSFSIEDGYTF. In DNA, the CDR3 is TGTGCCAGCAGCTTTAGTATAGAAGATGGCTACACCTTC. The full variable domain, with the rest looked up from reference TRBV5-6 and TRBJ1-2, is DAGVTQSPTHLIKTRGQQVTLRCSPKSGHDTVSWYQQALGQGPQFIFQYYEEEERQRGNFPDRFSGHQFPNYSSELNVNALLLGDSALYLCASSFSIEDGYTFGSGTRLTVV.

The chain links TRBV30 to TRBJ2-3; D uncertain. Germline CDR1 is GTSNPN and CDR2 is SVGIG (reference sequence). Trimming took off 3 bases at V and 3 bases at J, with 10 bases between the two ends. The CDR3 runs to 13 residues. This chain's CDR3 is CAWRQSGTDTQYF. The CDR3 DNA is TGTGCCTGGAGGCAATCTGGGACAGATACGCAGTATTTT.

The chain couples TRBV14 to TRBJ1-6, with D possibly matching TRBD1 (5 bases). This CDR3 is 16 amino acids long. Per germline, CDR1 SGHDN and CDR2 FVKESK. V lost 0 bases to trimming and J lost 7 bases, with 13 bases between them. The CDR3 loop reads CASSQESGFGNSPLHF. The CDR3 nucleotides are TGTGCCAGCAGCCAAGAATCAGGGTTTGGGAATTCACCCCTCCACTTT.

This clone was seen a few times. The same CDR3 arises from other DNA sequences in this sample as well. The J gene is TRBJ1-2, the V gene TRBV30; D remains ambiguous. CDR3 length: 12 amino acids. Germline lookup yields CDR1 GTSNPN and CDR2 SVGIG (reference sequence). Trimming left V 0 bases short and J 4 bases short, with 6 bases between. This chain's CDR3 is CAWSVLGYGYTF. The CDR3 bases are TGTGCCTGGAGTGTACTTGGCTATGGCTACACCTTC.

CDR3 region: CASSSYGQGSYEQYF. CDR3 sequence (DNA): TGTGCCAGCAGTTCCTATGGACAGGGCTCCTACGAGCAGTACTTC. The rearrangement links TRBV6-5 to TRBJ2-7; TRBD1 aligns across 8 bases. In germline, CDR1 is MNHEY, CDR2 SVGAGI. The CDR3 spans 15 residues. Trimming removed 4 bases from V and 0 bases from J; junction bases left unmatched: 5.

The CDR3 DNA is TGTGCCAGCTCACCGAGGGGGTACCCAACTAATGAAAAACTGTTTTTT. Translating gives CASSPRGYPTNEKLFF. This chain joins TRBV18 and TRBJ1-4; maybe TRBD1 (6 bases). Trimming removed 3 bases from V and 0 bases from J, with 11 bases in between. The CDR3 runs 16 residues. Germline values: CDR1 KGHSH, CDR2 LQKENI.